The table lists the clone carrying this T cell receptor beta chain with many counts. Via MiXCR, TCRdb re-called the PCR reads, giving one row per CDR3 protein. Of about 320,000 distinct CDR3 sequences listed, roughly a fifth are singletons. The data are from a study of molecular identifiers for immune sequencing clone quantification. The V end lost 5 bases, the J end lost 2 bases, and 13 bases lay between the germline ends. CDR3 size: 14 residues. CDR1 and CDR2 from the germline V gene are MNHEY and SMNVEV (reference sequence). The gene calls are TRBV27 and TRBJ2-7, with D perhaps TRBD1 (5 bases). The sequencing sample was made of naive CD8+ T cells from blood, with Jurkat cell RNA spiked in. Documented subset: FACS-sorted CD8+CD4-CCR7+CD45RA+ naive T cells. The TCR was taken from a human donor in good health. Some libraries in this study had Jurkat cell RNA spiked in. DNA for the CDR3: TGTGCCAGCAGTCCTGCGACAGCCACCTACGAGCAGTACTTC. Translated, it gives CASSPATATYEQYF.